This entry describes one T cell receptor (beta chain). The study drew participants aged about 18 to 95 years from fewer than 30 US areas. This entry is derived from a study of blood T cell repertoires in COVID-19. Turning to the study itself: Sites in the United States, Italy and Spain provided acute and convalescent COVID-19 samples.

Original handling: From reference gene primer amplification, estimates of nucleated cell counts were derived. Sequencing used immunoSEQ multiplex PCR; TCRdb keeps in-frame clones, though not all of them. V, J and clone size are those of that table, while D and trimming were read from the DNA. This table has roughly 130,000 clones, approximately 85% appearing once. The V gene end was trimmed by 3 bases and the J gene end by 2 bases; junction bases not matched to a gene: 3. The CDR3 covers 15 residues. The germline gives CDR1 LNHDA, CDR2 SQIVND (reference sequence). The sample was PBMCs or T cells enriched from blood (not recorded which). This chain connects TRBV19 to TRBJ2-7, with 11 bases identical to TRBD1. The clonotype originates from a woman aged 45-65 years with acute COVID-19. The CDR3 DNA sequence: TGTGCCAGTAGTATGGGACAGGGGGGCACCTACGAGCAGTACTTC. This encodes CASSMGQGGTYEQYF.